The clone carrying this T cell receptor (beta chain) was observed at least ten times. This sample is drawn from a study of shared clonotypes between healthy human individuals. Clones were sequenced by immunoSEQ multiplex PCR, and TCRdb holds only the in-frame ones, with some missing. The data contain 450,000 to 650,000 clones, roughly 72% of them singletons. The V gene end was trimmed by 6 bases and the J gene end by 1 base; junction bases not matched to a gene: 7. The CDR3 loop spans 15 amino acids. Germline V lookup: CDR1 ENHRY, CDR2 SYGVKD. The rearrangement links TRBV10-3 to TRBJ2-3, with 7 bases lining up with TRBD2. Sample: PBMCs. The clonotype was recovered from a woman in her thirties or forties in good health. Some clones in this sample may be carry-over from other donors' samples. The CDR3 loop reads CAIRETSLGTDTQYF. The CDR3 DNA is TGTGCCATCAGAGAGACTAGCCTTGGCACAGATACGCAGTATTTT.